These 3 T cell receptor beta chains originate from one sample sequenced in a study of T cell repertoires in cytomegalovirus infection. Via MiXCR, TCRdb re-called the reads, giving one row per CDR3 protein. The table records some 800,000 distinct CDR3 sequences, 29% of them present only once. For these receptors, no antigen is known. The source was cultured CD8+ T cells from PBMCs, collected from culture after CMV antigen stimulation. The receptors shown here come from a human donor in good health (CMV status not recorded). Some clones in this sample may be carry-over from other donors' samples.

This clonotype turned up a few times. The J gene is TRBJ1-2, the V gene TRBV6-2 or TRBV6-3, with 11 bases identical to TRBD1. CDR1 and CDR2 from the germline V gene are MNHEY and SVGEGT. V lost 6 bases and J lost 2; bases outside the gene matches: 11. The CDR3 consists of 17 residues. DNA for the CDR3: TGTGCCAGCAGCTTCTACACTGGACAGGGGGCAAACTATGGCTACACCTTC. This gives the protein CASSFYTGQGANYGYTF.

A word on this clonotype: A much larger clone sits a single nucleotide away, making a read error possible. The gene calls are TRBV7-2 and TRBJ2-1; 8 bases are a match to TRBD2. In germline, CDR1 is SGHTA, CDR2 FQGNSA. The V segment lost 4 bases and the J segment 10 bases; nucleotides outside the gene matches: 18. The CDR3 is made up of 17 amino acids. The CDR3 loop is CASSYLGGRGGPKEQFF. The CDR3 bases are TGTGCCAGCAGCTACCTAGGGGGACGGGGGGGCCCGAAAGAGCAGTTCTTC. Full variable domain (rest looked up from reference TRBV7-2 and TRBJ2-1): GAGVSQSPSNKVTEKGKDVELRCDPISGHTALYWYRQSLGQGLEFLIYFQGNSAPDKSGLPSDRFSAERTGGSVSTLTIQRTQQEDSAVYLCASSYLGGRGGPKEQFFGPGTRLTVL.

The chain uses TRBV5-4 and TRBJ2-1; unclear D gene. Germline CDR1 and CDR2: SGHNT and YYREEE (reference sequence). The CDR3 has 14 amino acids. Between the trimmed V and J ends, which lost 4 bases and 9 bases, there was a span of 17 bases. The CDR3 coding sequence is TGTGCCAGCAGCAGATCCGGCCTAGTCGGTGAGCAGTTCTTC. Encoded protein: CASSRSGLVGEQFF.